The 8 T cell receptor beta chains below all came from one sample that was sequenced in a study of blood T cells in healthy people across ages. Combining a sample-barcoded 5' primer with a J-beta primer mix, a second PCR ran for roughly 7 to 12 cycles. TCRdb reprocessed the 5' RACE reads with MiXCR, giving one entry per CDR3 protein. This table holds about 1.6 million distinct CDR3 sequences, roughly 30% found once. The sequencing sample was made of blood. These receptors were taken from a woman under 40 in good health.

This sequence joins TRBV11-2 and TRBJ2-1; TRBD2 might be the D (6 bases). CDR1 and CDR2 from the germline V gene are SGHAT and FQNNGV. The CDR3 length is 16 residues. V was shortened by 3 bases and J by 6 bases, with 18 bases between the two germline ends. The CDR3 is CASSFISRLGSNEQFF. CDR3 bases: TGTGCCAGCAGCTTTATTTCGAGACTAGGGTCCAATGAGCAGTTCTTC. Looking up the rest from reference TRBV11-2 and TRBJ2-1 gives the full variable domain: EAGVAQSPRYKIIEKRQSVAFWCNPISGHATLYWYQQILGQGPKLLIQFQNNGVVDDSQLPKDRFSAERLKGVDSTLKIQPAKLEDSAVYLCASSFISRLGSNEQFFGPGTRLTVL.

This clonotype was seen a handful of times. The gene calls are TRBV30 and TRBJ1-4; D is undetermined. This CDR3 comprises 12 residues. The germline V and J ends were trimmed by 2 bases and 7 bases, with 8 bases remaining between them. Germline loops: CDR1 GTSNPN, CDR2 SVGIG (reference sequence). The CDR3 nucleotides are TGTGCCTGGAGTCCGGGGTTTGAAAAACTGTTTTTT. Protein product: CAWSPGFEKLFF.

This chain joins TRBV29-1 and TRBJ2-7, with a possible D match to TRBD2 (6 bases). The CDR3 extends over 14 amino acids. Trimming pared 4 bases from V and 5 bases from J, leaving 18 bases between. Germline CDR1 reads SQVTM; CDR2 reads ANQGSEA. The CDR3 reads CSVGFTSSTNEQYF. CDR3 coding DNA: TGCAGCGTTGGGTTTACTAGCTCGACTAACGAGCAGTACTTC.

The chain carries TRBV20-1 and TRBJ2-2, with 7 nucleotides matching TRBD2. Germline V gene data show CDR1 as DFQATT and CDR2 as SNEGSKA (reference sequence). The CDR3 runs to 16 residues. V shed 0 bases, J shed 4 bases, and the junction held 8 bases outside the gene matches. CDR3 residues: CSARDRSGGSTGELFF. CDR3 DNA sequence: TGCAGTGCTAGAGATCGGTCGGGCGGGAGCACCGGGGAGCTGTTTTTT.

Concerning this clonotype itself: A junction end diverges from the germline sequence, so it may reflect a read error. V usage is TRBV28 and J usage is TRBJ1-4; D unclear. This CDR3 is built from 15 residues. Germline CDR1 is MDHEN and CDR2 is SYDVKM. CDR3 region: CANSDYSRDLEKLFF. The CDR3 nucleotides read TGTGCCAACAGTGACTACAGTCGAGACCTTGAAAAACTGTTTTTT. The variable domain in full, completed from reference TRBV28 and TRBJ1-4, reads DVKVTQSSRYLVKRTGEKVFLECVQDMDHENMFWYRQDPGLGLRLIYFSYDVKMKEKGDIPEGYSVSREKKERFSLILESASTNQTSMYLCANSDYSRDLEKLFFGSGTQLSVL.

Many counts were recorded for this clonotype. The chain employs TRBV29-1 and TRBJ2-7; 10 bases line up with TRBD1. The V gene's germline CDR1 is SQVTM and CDR2 ANQGSEA. The CDR3 length is 15 residues. After removal of 1 base from V and 4 bases from J, the junction contained 7 bases not matched to a gene. CDR3 region: CSVEVPGQGLYEQYF. CDR3 bases: TGCAGCGTTGAAGTTCCGGGACAGGGGCTGTACGAGCAGTACTTC.

There are a few counts of this clonotype. The chain employs TRBV27 and TRBJ2-7; 8 bases line up with TRBD2. Germline CDR1 MNHEY, CDR2 SMNVEV (reference sequence). J gave up 1 base and V 7 bases, and 9 bases lay outside the gene matches. The CDR3 runs 15 residues. CDR3: CASTIVAGSSYEQYF. As DNA, the CDR3 is TGTGCCAGCACCATCGTAGCGGGATCGTCCTACGAGCAGTACTTC.

This chain links TRBV27 with TRBJ1-5; possible D gene TRBD1, 6 bases. Trimming left V 6 bases short and J 3 bases short, with 12 bases between. Germline V gene sequence: CDR1 MNHEY, CDR2 SMNVEV (reference sequence). The CDR3 has 14 residues. CDR3 amino acids: CASRAGQNNQPQHF. The CDR3 bases are TGTGCCAGCAGGGCCGGACAGAACAATCAGCCCCAGCATTTT.